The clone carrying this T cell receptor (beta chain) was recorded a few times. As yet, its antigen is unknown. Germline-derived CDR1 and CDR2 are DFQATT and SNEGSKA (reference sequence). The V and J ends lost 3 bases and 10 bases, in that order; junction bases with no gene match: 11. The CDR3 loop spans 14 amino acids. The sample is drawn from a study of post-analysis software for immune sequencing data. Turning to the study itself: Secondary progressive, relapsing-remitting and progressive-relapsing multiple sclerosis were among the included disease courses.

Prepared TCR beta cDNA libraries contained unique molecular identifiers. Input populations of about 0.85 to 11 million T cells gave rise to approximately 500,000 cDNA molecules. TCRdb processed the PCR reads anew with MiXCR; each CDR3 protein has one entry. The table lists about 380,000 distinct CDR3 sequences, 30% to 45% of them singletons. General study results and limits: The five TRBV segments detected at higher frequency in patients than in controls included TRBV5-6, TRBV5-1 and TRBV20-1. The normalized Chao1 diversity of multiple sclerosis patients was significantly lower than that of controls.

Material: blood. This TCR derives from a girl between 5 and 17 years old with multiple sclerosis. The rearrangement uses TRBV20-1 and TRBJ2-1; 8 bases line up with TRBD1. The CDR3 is CSARGTGPNLEQFF. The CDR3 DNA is TGCAGTGCTAGGGGGACAGGCCCGAATCTCGAGCAGTTCTTC.